The entry below describes one T cell receptor (beta chain). Antigen specificity is unknown. Germline CDR1 LNHDA, CDR2 SQIVND (reference sequence). The CDR3 sequence is 13 residues long. These data belong to a study of CXCR3-negative and CXCR3-positive naive CD8 T cells. Findings and limits, study-wide: Memory CD8+ T cell repertoires were far less diverse than both naive subsets. CXCR3 expression partially decreased after cryopreservation; most assays used fresh PBMCs. TRB CDR3s were more hydrophobic in CXCR3-positive than in CXCR3-negative naive cells.

Some 300,000 cells per CD8+ T cell subset were flow-sorted in triplicate. Preparation of TRB cDNA libraries relied on 5' RACE carrying UMI labels. TCRdb re-called the 5' RACE reads; every CDR3 protein appears as one record, without DNA. This sample's clone table lists 100,000 to 150,000 distinct CDR3 sequences. The chain uses TRBV19 and TRBJ1-5. This TCR was sampled from a human donor in good health. Some clones in this sample may be carry-over from other donors' samples. The source material was naive CXCR3+ CD8+ T cells from blood. Subset described: CD45RO-CCR7+CD27+CD95- naive CD8+ T cells expressing CXCR3 (TNR3+). CDR3: CASSIVPAQPQHF.